This TCR beta chain stems from a study of graft-versus-host responses after intestinal transplantation. Study results and limitations: Analysis identified GvH clones in recipient marrow, with some appearing first in ileum or blood.

The CDR3 contains 11 residues. Trimming pared 9 bases from V and 3 bases from J, leaving 8 bases between. Germline CDR1 and CDR2: MNHEY and SVGAGI. The repertoire was sequenced with immunoSEQ multiplex PCR; TCRdb's copy has only in-frame clones and lacks some. Among around 71,000 clones listed, approximately 96% were seen once. Notes on this clone: Its antigen is currently unknown.

The clonotype originates from a human donor who received an intestinal transplant. The rearrangement links TRBV6-5 to TRBJ1-2, with no clear D. Specimen: unstimulated CD8+ T cells sorted from spleen or lymph node cells, collected before intestinal transplant. This CDR3 reads CASSLYYGYTF. CDR3 bases: TGTGCCAGTTCACTTTACTATGGCTACACCTTC.